The clone carrying this TCR beta chain was observed many times. RNA transcripts served as the template for amplifying TCR beta CDR3 regions. A set of HTBI primers served as the primers for a first-round RT-PCR of the TCR CDR3. TCRdb re-called the multiplex PCR reads through MiXCR, storing one row per CDR3 protein. Of about 380,000 distinct CDR3 sequences listed, roughly 15% are singletons. These data originate in a study of T cells in Graves' hyperthyroidism and ophthalmopathy. CDR1 is DFQATT and CDR2 is SNEGSKA in the germline V gene (reference sequence). The CDR3 sequence is 13 residues long. V lost 1 base, J lost 3 bases, and 7 bases lay in between.

The rearrangement joins TRBV20-1 to TRBJ2-1, with unresolved D. Sample: blood. The TCR originated in a woman in her twenties or thirties with Graves' ophthalmopathy. The CDR3 coding sequence is TGCAGTGCTAGAGCCCGGAACTACAATGAGCAGTTCTTC. It is translated as CSARARNYNEQFF.